The table lists the clone carrying this T cell receptor (beta chain) with a few counts. Its antigen is not known. This sample is part of a study of T cell repertoires in cytomegalovirus infection. For the study at large: The authors relied on CMV epitopes, both recently identified HLA-C-restricted and well-studied HLA-B-restricted. Indications of both CMV infection and matching HLA type were provided by public TCR beta signatures.

MiXCR was run by TCRdb on the reads, yielding one entry per CDR3 protein. The table has around 900,000 distinct CDR3 sequences, around 30% seen once; the top ten hold roughly 13%. V gave up 3 bases and J gave up 1 base; unmatched junction bases: 6. This CDR3 has 15 amino acids. Germline loops: CDR1 LNHDA, CDR2 SQIVND (reference sequence). Findings and caveats of the study: Cumulative public TCR beta family frequency identified carriers of CMV plus the relevant HLA.

The sequencing here drew on cultured CD8+ T cells from PBMCs, taken from culture after CMV antigen stimulation. The origin of this receptor is a human donor in good health (CMV status not recorded). Some clones in this sample may be carry-over from other donors' samples. This sequence joins TRBV19 and TRBJ2-7, with 7 nucleotides matching TRBD1. CDR3 in amino acids: CASSITGEASYEQYF. DNA of the CDR3: TGTGCCAGTAGTATTACAGGGGAAGCTTCCTACGAGCAGTACTTC.